Below, 30 T cell receptor beta chains from the same sample are listed, as sequenced in a study of blood T cell repertoires in COVID-19. TCRdb keeps only in-frame clones here, not all; method: immunoSEQ multiplex PCR. This table has about 210,000 clones, about 80% appearing once. Material for sequencing was peripheral blood. Every receptor here comes from a woman in her thirties or forties with active or convalescent COVID-19.

The genes are TRBV27 and TRBJ1-4; D uncertain. The CDR3 loop spans 15 amino acids. Germline CDR1 is MNHEY and CDR2 is SMNVEV (reference sequence). Trimming took 7 bases from V and 2 from J, leaving 14 bases between them. This CDR3 reads CASKRGSVTNEKLFF. In nucleotides, the CDR3 is TGTGCCAGCAAACGGGGTTCGGTTACTAATGAAAAACTGTTTTTT.

The V gene is TRBV14, the J gene TRBJ2-1; 10 nucleotides agree with TRBD2. From germline, CDR1 is SGHDN and CDR2 FVKESK. Losses at the gene ends were 3 bases for V and 10 bases for J; bases not matched to a gene: 6. The CDR3 is 14 residues long. The CDR3 region is CASSQSGRAREQFF. CDR3 bases: TGTGCCAGCAGCCAGAGCGGGAGGGCCCGGGAGCAGTTCTTC.

The CDR3 DNA follows: TGTGCCTCCACAGGGGAAACAGGGGAAGAGACCCAGTACTTC. Residues: CASTGETGEETQYF. The chain uses TRBV2 and TRBJ2-5; 7 bases fit TRBD1. This CDR3 is built from 14 residues. The trim removed 11 bases at V and 3 bases at J, leaving 12 bases unmatched. CDR1 SNHLY and CDR2 FYNNEI come from the germline V gene.

In its sample, this clone was seen a few times. CDR3 region: CASSDRVGNSNQPQHF. The CDR3 nucleotides read TGTGCCAGCAGCGACAGAGTTGGGAACAGCAATCAGCCCCAGCATTTT. The V gene is TRBV7-2, the J gene TRBJ1-5; the D gene is possibly TRBD1 (5 bases). V gave up 5 bases and J gave up 1 base, with 15 bases separating them. CDR1 and CDR2 (germline): SGHTA, FQGNSA. The CDR3 runs to 16 residues.

A single count supports this clone. The chain joins TRBV7-9 to TRBJ1-3, with TRBD1 as a possible D gene (5 bases). Germline CDR1 is SEHNR and CDR2 is FQNEAQ (reference sequence). V lost 6 bases to trimming and J lost 0 bases, with 9 bases between them. The length of the CDR3 is 14 residues. CDR3 bases: TGTGCCAGCAGGGGGGGAGGCTCTGGAAACACCATATATTTT. Protein product: CASRGGGSGNTIYF. Supplemented by reference TRBV7-9 and TRBJ1-3, the full variable domain reads DTGVSQNPRHKITKRGQNVTFRCDPISEHNRLYWYRQTLGQGPEFLTYFQNEAQLEKSRLLSDRFSAERPKGSFSTLEIQRTEQGDSAMYLCASRGGGSGNTIYFGEGSWLTVV.

This clone was counted between two and nine times. At the DNA level, this CDR3 is encoded by other sequences in the same sample as well. The chain uses TRBV5-1 and TRBJ1-2; a weak D match, TRBD1 (5 bases). Trimming took 1 base from V and 4 from J, leaving 11 bases between them. From germline, CDR1 is SGHRS and CDR2 YFSETQ. CDR3 length equals 14 residues. The CDR3, as DNA: TGCGCCAGCAGCTTGCCGGGCCAGGGCTATGGCTACACCTTC. This codes for CASSLPGQGYGYTF.

The chain joins TRBV6-6 to TRBJ1-2, with TRBD1 matching 9 bases. Germline lookup yields CDR1 MNHNY and CDR2 SVGAGI (reference sequence). This CDR3 contains 14 residues. Trimming took 5 bases from V and 4 from J; bases not matched to a gene: 5. CDR3 protein: CASSTYRGPYGYTF. DNA for the CDR3: TGTGCCAGCAGTACCTACAGGGGGCCCTATGGCTACACCTTC.

V and J are TRBV18 and TRBJ1-1; D gene uncertain. Trimming pared 4 bases from V and 1 base from J, leaving 13 bases between. The CDR3 runs to 15 residues. CDR1 KGHSH and CDR2 LQKENI come from the germline V gene. CDR3 residues: CASSRIPLRNTEAFF. The CDR3 nucleotides are TGTGCCAGCTCACGCATCCCTCTTAGGAACACTGAAGCTTTCTTT.

This chain uses TRBV6-5 with TRBJ2-1; maybe TRBD2 (5 bases). V dropped 6 bases and J dropped 9 bases, with 15 bases sitting between them. CDR1 MNHEY and CDR2 SVGAGI come from the germline V gene. The CDR3 has 13 residues. As DNA, the CDR3 is TGTGCCAGCAGAACAACTAGGCCCGGTGAGCAGTTCTTC. The encoded protein is CASRTTRPGEQFF.

V gene TRBV6-1 combines with J gene TRBJ2-3; 8 bases align to TRBD2. The CDR3 contains 17 residues. J lost 4 bases, V lost 1 base, and 10 bases had no gene match. From germline, CDR1 is MNHNS and CDR2 SASEGT. CDR3 nucleotides: TGTGCCAGCAGTGAAGGACCGAGCGGGAGTGGGGCAGATACGCAGTATTTT. The encoded protein is CASSEGPSGSGADTQYF.

This sequence joins TRBV19 and TRBJ2-5, with D possibly matching TRBD1 (6 bases). The CDR3 runs 12 residues. Germline-derived CDR1 and CDR2 are LNHDA and SQIVND (reference sequence). The germline V and J ends were trimmed by 3 bases and 4 bases, with 6 bases remaining between them. Written as DNA, the CDR3 is TGTGCCAGTAGTATGGACAGAGAGACCCAGTACTTC. Its protein is CASSMDRETQYF.

The gene calls are TRBV18 and TRBJ2-3, with 8 nucleotides matching TRBD1. V lost 2 bases, J lost 6 bases, and 4 bases stayed unmatched. CDR3 size: 14 residues. Germline V CDR1 and CDR2: KGHSH, LQKENI. The CDR3 bases are TGTGCCAGCTCACCAATACGGGACAGGGATACGCAGTATTTT. Its protein is CASSPIRDRDTQYF.

CDR3 residues: CARTWAGDGYTF. CDR3 nucleotide sequence: TGTGCCCGGACGTGGGCAGGGGATGGCTACACCTTC. The rearrangement joins TRBV30 to TRBJ1-2; D is possibly TRBD1 (6 bases). V lost 8 bases and J lost 6, with 16 bases in between. Germline CDR1 is GTSNPN and CDR2 is SVGIG (reference sequence). The CDR3 covers 12 residues.

The CDR3 protein is CASSGSGETQYF. The CDR3, as DNA: TGTGCCAGCAGTGGCTCGGGGGAGACCCAGTACTTC. The chain has TRBV2 and TRBJ2-5; possible D gene TRBD2, 5 bases. Germline V CDR1 and CDR2: SNHLY, FYNNEI. Trimming removed 4 bases at V and 5 bases at J, with 8 bases between. CDR3 length: 12 amino acids.

This clone was seen a single time. This chain joins TRBV24-1 and TRBJ2-5; TRBD2 matches at 12 bases. The germline CDR1 and CDR2 sequences are KGHDR and SFDVKD. The J segment lost 4 bases and the V segment lost 5 bases, leaving 13 bases of the junction unmatched. The CDR3 contains 18 residues. CDR3 protein: CATSASSGRARGGETQYF. The CDR3 bases are TGTGCCACCAGTGCATCTAGCGGGAGGGCGCGGGGGGGAGAGACCCAGTACTTC.

The rearrangement joins TRBV11-3 to TRBJ1-1; D ambiguous. V lost 5 bases to trimming and J lost 6 bases, with 13 bases between them. Looked up from germline, CDR1 is SGHNT and CDR2 is YENEEA. The CDR3 has 13 amino acids. This CDR3 is CASSQTVRAEAFF. Written as DNA, the CDR3 is TGTGCCAGCAGCCAAACGGTTCGCGCTGAAGCTTTCTTT.

The chain links TRBV19 to TRBJ1-5; D not certain. The CDR3 loop spans 15 amino acids. In germline, CDR1 is LNHDA, CDR2 SQIVND (reference sequence). The V gene lost 5 bases and the J gene lost 4 bases, with 15 bases spanning the gap. CDR3 amino acids: CASSLRGGGNQPQHF. CDR3 in DNA: TGTGCCAGTAGTCTAAGAGGAGGAGGGAATCAGCCCCAGCATTTT.

The chain's CDR3 is CATSDQTPGRAEADTQYF. For the CDR3, the DNA is TGTGCCACCAGTGACCAGACGCCCGGGCGGGCGGAGGCAGATACGCAGTATTTT. V is TRBV24-1 and J is TRBJ2-3, with D maybe TRBD2 (5 bases). V was clipped by 4 bases and J by 4 bases, with 23 bases between them. The CDR3 has 18 amino acids. Looked up from germline, CDR1 is KGHDR and CDR2 is SFDVKD.

The CDR3 DNA reads as TGTGCCAGCAGCTCGCCAACCTCGGGGGAGGGTGAGACCCAGTACTTC. Its protein product is CASSSPTSGEGETQYF. This sequence joins TRBV7-9 and TRBJ2-5; 7 bases align to TRBD2. CDR1 and CDR2 (germline): SEHNR, FQNEAQ (reference sequence). Trimming took 4 bases from V and 5 from J; bases not matched to a gene: 13. There are 16 residues in the CDR3.

This chain uses TRBV30 with TRBJ1-1; D is unclear. Germline V gives CDR1 GTSNPN, CDR2 SVGIG (reference sequence). V lost 4 bases and J lost 2, with 11 bases in between. The length of the CDR3 is 13 residues. The CDR3 sequence: CAWTPGVNTEAFF. CDR3 bases: TGTGCCTGGACCCCCGGGGTCAACACTGAAGCTTTCTTT.

The chain recombines TRBV5-1 with TRBJ1-5; 7 bases fit TRBD1. This CDR3 is 16 amino acids long. CDR1 and CDR2 from the germline V gene are SGHRS and YFSETQ. The V gene end was trimmed by 0 bases and the J gene end by 5 bases; junction bases not matched to a gene: 8. CDR3 region: CASSLEGAGRDQPQHF. The CDR3 region has the DNA TGCGCCAGCAGCTTGGAGGGGGCTGGGCGCGATCAGCCCCAGCATTTT.

V usage is TRBV3-1 (or the pseudogene TRBV3-2) and J usage is TRBJ2-1, with 9 bases fitting TRBD2. The V gene end was trimmed by 1 base and the J gene end by 5 bases; junction bases not matched to a gene: 0. This CDR3 has 14 amino acids. CDR1 is LGHDT, CDR2 YNNKEL, per germline (reference sequence). The CDR3 DNA reads as TGTGCCAGCAGCCAAGGACTAGCGGACAATGAGCAGTTCTTC. Translation: CASSQGLADNEQFF.

The V gene is TRBV20-1, the J gene TRBJ2-3, with 8 bases fitting TRBD2. The CDR3 is made up of 20 amino acids. The ends lost 3 bases at V and 1 base at J; junction bases unmatched: 21. Germline V CDR1 and CDR2: DFQATT, SNEGSKA (reference sequence). This chain's CDR3 is CSASDPPPGGPLLRTDTQYF. In DNA, the CDR3 is TGCAGTGCTAGTGACCCCCCTCCGGGAGGGCCTCTCTTACGCACAGATACGCAGTATTTT.

The genes are TRBV6-2 or TRBV6-3 and TRBJ2-2, with TRBD2 matching over 11 bases. The V segment lost 7 bases and the J segment 3 bases; nucleotides outside the gene matches: 13. The CDR3 covers 18 residues. Germline V gene data show CDR1 as MNHEY and CDR2 as SVGEGT. The CDR3: CASIPAALAGGHTGELFF. CDR3 coding DNA: TGTGCCAGCATCCCGGCCGCTCTAGCGGGGGGCCACACCGGGGAGCTGTTTTTT.

The sample holds a few counts of this clone. The CDR3 nucleotides read TGTGCCAGTAGTACGCGGACAGGCGGTTATAGCAATCAGCCCCAGCATTTT. Translating gives CASSTRTGGYSNQPQHF. V usage is TRBV19 and J usage is TRBJ1-5; TRBD1 aligns across 7 bases. J lost 0 bases, V lost 4 bases, and 9 bases had no gene match. The length of the CDR3 is 17 residues. Per the germline V gene, CDR1 is LNHDA and CDR2 is SQIVND (reference sequence).

This chain uses TRBV6-5 with TRBJ1-5; no reliable D call. Between the trimmed V and J ends, which lost 9 bases and 7 bases, there was a span of 22 bases. The germline gives CDR1 MNHEY, CDR2 SVGAGI. The CDR3 contains 15 residues. The CDR3: CASNSYPPGDQPQHF. Written as DNA, the CDR3 is TGTGCCAGTAATTCCTACCCGCCAGGTGACCAGCCCCAGCATTTT.

V and J are TRBV6-6 and TRBJ2-5; D is perhaps TRBD1 (6 bases). Germline V gene lookup returns CDR1 MNHNY and CDR2 SVGAGI (reference sequence). Deletions cut 6 bases from V and 2 bases from J, with 19 bases between. The CDR3 length is 16 residues. This CDR3 is CASRKIGGMRQETQYF. CDR3 DNA: TGTGCCAGCAGGAAGATAGGGGGTATGCGGCAAGAGACCCAGTACTTC.

This chain connects TRBV25-1 to TRBJ1-2, with 7 bases fitting TRBD1. In germline, CDR1 is MGHDK, CDR2 SYGVNS. CDR3 length: 13 amino acids. V lost 6 bases and J lost 4; bases outside the gene matches: 5. This CDR3 reads CASSPQGSYGYTF. The CDR3 bases are TGTGCCAGCAGCCCACAGGGGAGCTATGGCTACACCTTC.

J is TRBJ1-5 and V is TRBV24-1; D is unclear. Germline assignment: CDR1 KGHDR and CDR2 SFDVKD. The V gene lost 3 bases and the J gene lost 0 bases, with 5 bases spanning the gap. The CDR3 has 14 amino acids. The CDR3 bases are TGTGCCACCAGTGATGCGGGTAGCAATCAGCCCCAGCATTTT. It translates to CATSDAGSNQPQHF.

This rearrangement joins TRBV24-1 to TRBJ2-2; D unclear. This CDR3 is 13 amino acids long. V lost 4 bases, J lost 3 bases, and 5 bases lay in between. The germline V gene encodes CDR1 KGHDR and CDR2 SFDVKD. The CDR3 region has the DNA TGTGCCACCAGTGAACGAGACACCGGGGAGCTGTTTTTT. Protein: CATSERDTGELFF.